Listed here are 14 T cell receptor beta chains from one sample, sequenced in a study of immune heterogeneity within non-small cell lung tumors. The TCR beta CDR3 region was amplified by multiplex PCR employing 32 V and 13 J primers. TCRdb redid the calling of the multiplex PCR reads with MiXCR, one entry per CDR3 protein. The profile covers tens of thousands of distinct CDR3 sequences, with around 26% appearing a single time and roughly 4% taken by the ten largest. Template material for each sample was around 630 ng of bulk tumor genomic DNA. In surgery, several biopsies were collected from each primary tumor at widely spaced sites. Enrolled patients presented with newly diagnosed, previously untreated non-small cell lung cancer and underwent curative surgery. Specimen: lung tumor tissue. These receptors were collected from a man aged 35-49 years with non-small cell lung cancer.

This clonotype was detected many times. The CDR3 is CASSHDRGGYTF. DNA for the CDR3: TGTGCCAGCAGCCACGACAGGGGGGGCTACACCTTC. The rearrangement links TRBV5-6 to TRBJ1-2; 9 bases line up with TRBD1. The junction had 3 bases not matched to a gene; V was cut back by 4 bases and J by 8 bases. CDR1 SGHDT and CDR2 YYEEEE come from the germline V gene. The CDR3 is 12 residues long.

As concerns this clonotype: A much bigger clone sits one base away, suggesting this may be a read error. The gene calls are TRBV20-1 and TRBJ2-1; no firm D call. Trimming removed 2 bases at V and 5 bases at J, with 10 bases between. This CDR3 is 13 amino acids long. Germline V CDR1 and CDR2: DFQATT, SNEGSKA (reference sequence). The CDR3 coding sequence is TGCAGTGCTAGACTACCGTATAACAATGAGCAGTTCTTC. It is translated as CSARLPYNNEQFF.

The chain carries TRBV6-5 and TRBJ2-7, with 11 bases matching TRBD1. The junction had 6 bases not matched to a gene; V was cut back by 3 bases and J by 5 bases. There are 15 residues in the CDR3. Germline CDR1 MNHEY, CDR2 SVGAGI. CDR3 sequence reads: CASSYRDRGINEQYF. CDR3 nucleotides: TGTGCCAGCAGTTATCGGGACAGGGGGATCAACGAGCAGTACTTC.

This chain joins TRBV27 and TRBJ2-4; D gene uncertain. There are 13 residues in the CDR3. V dropped 0 bases and J dropped 4 bases, with 4 bases sitting between them. Germline CDR1 MNHEY, CDR2 SMNVEV (reference sequence). The CDR3, as DNA: TGTGCCAGCAGTTTATCACAGAAAAACATTCAGTACTTC. Residues: CASSLSQKNIQYF.

This clonotype was recorded many times. The chain combines TRBV6-5 with TRBJ1-1; D is ambiguous. Trimming cost V 0 bases and J 7 bases, with 12 bases left between them. The length of the CDR3 is 14 residues. CDR1 is MNHEY, CDR2 SVGAGI, per germline. The CDR3 region is CASSYSIGLGEAFF. In DNA form, the CDR3 reads TGTGCCAGCAGTTACTCGATCGGGTTGGGTGAAGCTTTCTTT.

By sample share, this clonotype is medium-sized. The CDR3 reads CASSASGRAYEQYF. The CDR3 DNA reads TGTGCCAGCAGCGCTAGCGGGAGGGCCTACGAGCAGTACTTC. This chain links TRBV2 with TRBJ2-7, with 12 positions matching TRBD2. V lost 6 bases and J lost 2; bases outside the gene matches: 2. CDR1 and CDR2 from the germline V gene are SNHLY and FYNNEI. This CDR3 has 14 amino acids.

This clonotype was detected a few times. The chain recombines TRBV4-2 with TRBJ2-1; 7 nucleotides align to TRBD1. CDR1 and CDR2 from the germline V gene are LGHNA and YNFKEQ. V gave up 4 bases and J gave up 7 bases; unmatched junction bases: 7. The CDR3 consists of 14 residues. CDR3 in amino acids: CASSRETGQNEQFF. The DNA of the CDR3 is TGTGCCAGCAGCCGAGAGACAGGGCAAAATGAGCAGTTCTTC.

This clonotype was recorded many times. The chain recombines TRBV2 with TRBJ1-2; possibly TRBD1 for D (5 bases). V lost 7 bases to trimming and J lost 2 bases, with 11 bases between them. This CDR3 is built from 13 residues. CDR1 SNHLY and CDR2 FYNNEI come from the germline V gene. CDR3 residues: CASTGRANYGYTF. CDR3 coding DNA: TGTGCCAGCACTGGCAGGGCCAACTATGGCTACACCTTC.

This clonotype was detected a few times. This chain links TRBV7-2 with TRBJ2-1; 9 bases match TRBD2. With V trimmed by 4 bases and J by 10 bases, 17 bases remained unmatched. This CDR3 contains 17 residues. Germline values: CDR1 SGHTA, CDR2 FQGNSA. The CDR3 here is CASSSPRVGRGGGEQFF. In DNA form, the CDR3 reads TGTGCCAGCAGCTCCCCCAGGGTTGGGCGGGGGGGAGGGGAGCAGTTCTTC.

At least ten counts were recorded for this clonotype. The chain couples TRBV20-1 to TRBJ1-2; D uncertain. V was pared by 4 bases and J by 6 bases, with 18 bases between. Germline V lookup: CDR1 DFQATT, CDR2 SNEGSKA (reference sequence). This CDR3 has 14 amino acids. The CDR3 loop is CSAMSVLGFHGYTF. The CDR3 DNA follows: TGCAGTGCTATGTCGGTTCTCGGATTCCATGGCTACACCTTC.

A remark on this clonotype: A much larger clone is a single base away; this may be a read error. J is TRBJ2-1 and V is TRBV5-1; TRBD2 aligns across 8 bases. The CDR3 is made up of 16 amino acids. The germline gives CDR1 SGHRS, CDR2 YFSETQ. The CDR3 DNA sequence: TGCGCCAGCAGCCCGGCGCCTAGCGGGCTACGGAATGGGCAGTTCTTC. Protein: CASSPAPSGLRNGQFF.

The V and J genes are TRBV6-1 and TRBJ1-2, with 11 bases identical to TRBD1. Germline CDR1 MNHNS, CDR2 SASEGT. The V and J ends lost 3 bases and 2 bases, in that order; junction bases with no gene match: 5. The CDR3 contains 16 residues. CDR3 nucleotide sequence: TGTGCCAGCAGTGAGGATCGGACAGGGGGCAACTATGGCTACACCTTC. Its translation: CASSEDRTGGNYGYTF.

The table lists this clonotype with many counts. V and J are TRBV5-6 and TRBJ1-3; a weak D match, TRBD1 (5 bases). The CDR3 has 13 amino acids. The V gene's germline CDR1 is SGHDT and CDR2 YYEEEE. Trimming pared 4 bases from V and 4 bases from J, leaving 9 bases between. CDR3 protein: CASSRRGGNTIYF. The CDR3 DNA is TGTGCCAGCAGCCGTCGGGGGGGAAACACCATATATTTT.

This clonotype is categorized as medium-sized (0.01 to 0.1%). The chain couples TRBV4-1 to TRBJ1-2, with D tentatively TRBD1 (5 bases). Trimming stripped 0 bases from V and 8 bases from J, with 22 bases between. From germline, CDR1 is MGHRA and CDR2 YSYEKL. This CDR3 comprises 17 residues. CDR3 sequence reads: CASSQEVTGGFSRGYTF. CDR3 DNA: TGCGCCAGCAGCCAAGAAGTCACCGGGGGTTTTTCGAGAGGCTACACCTTC.